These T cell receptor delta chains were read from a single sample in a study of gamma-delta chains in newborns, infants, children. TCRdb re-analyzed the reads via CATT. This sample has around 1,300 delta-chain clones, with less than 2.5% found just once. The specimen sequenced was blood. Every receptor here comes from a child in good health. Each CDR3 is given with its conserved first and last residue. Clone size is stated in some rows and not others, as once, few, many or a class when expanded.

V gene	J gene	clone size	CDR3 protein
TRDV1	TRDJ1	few	CALGELANVRGILGGDKLIF
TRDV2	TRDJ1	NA	CACDTVKSGGSSLYTGKLIF
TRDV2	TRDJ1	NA	CACDTSGGSGDYTDKLIF
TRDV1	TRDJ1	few	CAPGSFLVGVVDKLIF
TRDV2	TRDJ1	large	CACDTVGVGDTLYTDKLIF
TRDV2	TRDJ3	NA	CACDTRVLGAYSWDTRQMFF
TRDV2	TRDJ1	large	CACDGLGDGGGTDKLIF
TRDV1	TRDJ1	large	CALGFLRGGPRTDKLIF
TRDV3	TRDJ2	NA	CAFPYYSFLRVRLGDTSLTAQLFF
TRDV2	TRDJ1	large	CACDLLGDPYTDKLIF
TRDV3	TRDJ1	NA	CAFRSASYEMRVLGGYTDKLIF
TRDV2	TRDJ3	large	CACDTGWGNSWDTRQMFF
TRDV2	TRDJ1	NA	CAYDTVVGGDDKLIF
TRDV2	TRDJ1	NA	CACDYGGCAGYTDKLIF
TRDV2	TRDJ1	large	CACDALTEGGNTDKLIF
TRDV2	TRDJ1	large	CACDTYPGGTDKLTF
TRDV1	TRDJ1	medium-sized	CALGEFSSSYWGEKLIF
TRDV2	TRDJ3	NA	CACDTTGGSSSWDTRQMFF
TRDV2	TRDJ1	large	CACDPLGDYTDKLIF
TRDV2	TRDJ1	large	CACDTLSSGTGGPEYTDKLIF
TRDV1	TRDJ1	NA	CALGEEISWGHFKLIF
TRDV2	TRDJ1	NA	CACDSIGSKADKPIF
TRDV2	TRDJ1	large	CACDKLGDVSDKLIF
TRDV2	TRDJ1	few	CACDTLLGDTQYTDKLIF
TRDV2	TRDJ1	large	CACDPVLGDQPPLYTDKLIF
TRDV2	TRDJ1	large	CACDRLGYLDKLIF
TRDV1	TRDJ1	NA	CALGETFSHQYWGIRFRGGDKLIF
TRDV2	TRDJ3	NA	CACDTVYDSSWDARRMFF
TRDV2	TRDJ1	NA	CACDAILAEGYAEPRTACTDKLIF
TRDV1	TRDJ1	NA	CALGRRSTGDTDKPIF
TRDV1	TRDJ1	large	CALGDFTGYTDKLIF
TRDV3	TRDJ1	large	CAFSIPFSTAVLGDILYTDKLIF
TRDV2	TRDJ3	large	CACDTLKRLGDTFSWDTRQMFF
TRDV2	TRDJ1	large	CACDGILGDTPSYTDKLIF
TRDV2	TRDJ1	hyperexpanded	CACDPPYITDKLIF
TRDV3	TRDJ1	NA	CAFLFRIQNWGIRTDKLIF
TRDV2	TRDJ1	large	CACDEVLGDTRYTDKLIF
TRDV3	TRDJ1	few	CAFQPALLRWGIPGGDKLIF
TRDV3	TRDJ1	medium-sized	CAFQPALLRWGIPGGDKLIF
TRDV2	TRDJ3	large	CACVGVDSWDTRQMFF
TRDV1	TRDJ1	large	CALGKGDLPFWGGRRSYTDKLIF
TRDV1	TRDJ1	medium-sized	CALGLQPPSYTGIAGGDKLIF
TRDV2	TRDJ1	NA	CACDAVGMGDFKLADKLIF
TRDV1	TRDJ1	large	CALGDPRWPSYYLGDTGTDKLIF
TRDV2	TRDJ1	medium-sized	CACETRRDWGRKYTDKLIF
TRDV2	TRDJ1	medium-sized	CACDGLLGDTHTDKLIF
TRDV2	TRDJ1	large	CACDTVALLGDPHNTDKLIF
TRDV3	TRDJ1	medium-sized	CAFRLATDKLIF
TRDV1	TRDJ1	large	CALGEKVRPWGIRGGDKLIF
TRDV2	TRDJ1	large	CACDTVGAYTDKLIF
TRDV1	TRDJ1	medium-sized	CALGEFPGKPYWGIRTDKLIF